This TCR beta chain was sequenced for a study of a mutant IDH1 vaccine in newly diagnosed glioma. General study results and limits: Changes in the top peripheral T cell clonotypes seemingly had no bearing on pseudoprogression.

Using immunoSEQ multiplex PCR, the repertoire was profiled, and TCRdb retains in-frame clones only, with some absent. The table records roughly 34,000 clones, about 80% of them present only once. A note on this clone: Its antigen is as yet unknown.

Time point noted: week 47, end of study. Doses comprised 300 ug of mutant IDH1 20-mer peptide each, plus topical imiquimod. The TCR sequence derives from a man aged 30 to 39 with glioma. Sequenced material: PBMCs, taken from a glioma patient whose treatment included an IDH1 peptide vaccine.

CDR3: CATSRAHSGANVLTF. In nucleotides, the CDR3 is TGTGCCACCAGCAGAGCTCACTCTGGGGCCAACGTCCTGACTTTC. V gene TRBV15 combines with J gene TRBJ2-6; D unclear. This CDR3 has 15 amino acids. Germline CDR1 LNHNV, CDR2 YYDKDF (reference sequence). Deletions cut 1 base from V and 0 bases from J, with 4 bases between.